This TCR beta chain was obtained from a study of blood T cell repertoires in COVID-19. Study-wide background: In each case, the material was cDNA or gDNA derived from T cells, B-cell-depleted T cells, or PBMCs.

The V and J ends lost 0 bases and 0 bases respectively, with 10 bases between them. Germline CDR1 is SGDLS and CDR2 is YYNGEE. There are 15 residues in the CDR3. In the original workflow: Amplified reference gene primers provided the basis for estimating nucleated cell counts. The data were produced by immunoSEQ multiplex PCR, yet TCRdb's version contains in-frame clones alone and is incomplete. V and J calls plus clone size are reproduced from that table; the DNA served to infer D and trimming. The sample shows roughly 62,000 clones, around nine tenths of them seen only once. The chain is built from TRBV9 and TRBJ2-7, with TRBD1 as a possible D gene (6 bases). Source material: peripheral blood. The receptor comes from a human donor in a cohort sampled during active COVID-19. CDR3: CASSVVRGSSYEQYF. The CDR3 nucleotides read TGTGCCAGCAGCGTAGTAAGGGGGAGCTCCTACGAGCAGTACTTC. Combining the CDR3 with reference TRBV9 and TRBJ2-7 gives the whole variable domain DSGVTQTPKHLITATGQRVTLRCSPRSGDLSVYWYQQSLDQGLQFLIQYYNGEERAKGNILERFSAQQFPDLHSELNLSSLELGDSALYFCASSVVRGSSYEQYFGPGTRLTVT.